This TCR beta chain stems from a study of spatial heterogeneity in lung cancer. At the level of the study: An average of more than ten raw reads was observed per unique TCR and UMI combination.

The CDR3 consists of 14 residues. Germline V gene data show CDR1 as SGHTA and CDR2 as FQGNSA. The V and J ends lost 2 bases and 10 bases respectively, with 14 bases between them. Every cDNA TCR molecule received its own unique molecular identifier. TCRdb used MiXCR to reprocess the 5' RACE reads, holding one entry per CDR3 protein. The sample contains more than 45,000 distinct CDR3 sequences, less than 6% of which appear only once. This clonotype appeared many times. Documented time point: sample taken at primary tumor resection. The donors were approximately 65 patients with non-small cell lung cancer that was early-stage and untreated. Extraction of whole RNA from tumor, nontumor lung or frozen PBMC preceded unsorted sequencing.

This TCR was recovered from a male donor with early-stage non-small cell lung cancer. This chain links TRBV7-2 with TRBJ1-4; possible D gene TRBD1, 6 bases. Sequences were derived from PBMCs, sampled at surgery. This CDR3 reads CASSLREGDGKLFF. DNA of the CDR3: TGTGCCAGCAGCTTACGGGAGGGGGATGGAAAACTGTTTTTT.